This is a list of T cell receptor beta chains from one sample in a study of Graves' ophthalmopathy and Graves' hyperthyroidism. TCRdb re-called the multiplex PCR reads through MiXCR, storing one row per CDR3 protein. The table shows 450,000 to 600,000 distinct CDR3 sequences, with about 35% occurring only once. Input material: peripheral blood or thyroid tissue (not recorded which). The receptors here all came from an adult man with Graves' hyperthyroidism. Each CDR3 is given with its conserved first and last residue. Fields, in order: D gene, V gene, J gene, clone size, CDR3 protein, CDR3 DNA. The D gene is left open where the match is weak. Clone size is stated in some rows and not others, as once, few, many or a class when expanded.

d_call: .; v_call: TRBV10-3; j_call: TRBJ2-2; clone_size: .; cdr3_aa: CASSFRGPPSGELFF; cdr3_nt: TGTGCCAGCAGTTTCAGGGGACCACCGTCGGGCGAGCTGTTTTTT
d_call: .; v_call: TRBV11-2; j_call: TRBJ1-1; clone_size: .; cdr3_aa: CASSPRGRYTEAFF; cdr3_nt: TGTGCCAGCAGCCCTAGGGGCCGATACACTGAAGCTTTCTTT
d_call: .; v_call: TRBV20-1; j_call: TRBJ2-5; clone_size: many; cdr3_aa: CSAPRSSAGETQYF; cdr3_nt: TGCAGTGCTCCCCGAAGTTCGGCGGGAGAGACCCAGTACTTC
d_call: .; v_call: TRBV20-1; j_call: TRBJ1-1; clone_size: .; cdr3_aa: CGARDPRQYDMNTEAFF; cdr3_nt: TGCGGTGCTAGAGATCCGCGACAGTACGACATGAACACTGAAGCTTTCTTT
d_call: TRBD1; v_call: TRBV29-1; j_call: TRBJ1-5; clone_size: .; cdr3_aa: CSVETGQGNSTQHF; cdr3_nt: TGCAGCGTTGAAACGGGACAGGGGAATAGCACCCAGCATTTT
d_call: .; v_call: TRBV10-3; j_call: TRBJ1-5; clone_size: .; cdr3_aa: CAIRRGHGNQPQHF; cdr3_nt: TGTGCCATCAGACGGGGGCATGGTAATCAGCCCCAGCATTTT
d_call: .; v_call: TRBV7-3; j_call: TRBJ1-6; clone_size: .; cdr3_aa: CASSLWSSGGESPLHF; cdr3_nt: TGTGCCAGCAGCTTATGGTCTAGCGGGGGCGAATCACCCCTCCACTTT
d_call: TRBD2; v_call: TRBV20-1; j_call: TRBJ2-7; clone_size: many; cdr3_aa: CSASLLAGGPSYEQYF; cdr3_nt: TGCAGTGCTAGTCTCCTAGCGGGGGGGCCCTCCTACGAGCAGTACTTC
d_call: .; v_call: TRBV24-1; j_call: TRBJ1-4; clone_size: once; cdr3_aa: CATSDSTGPYNEKLFF; cdr3_nt: TGTGCCACCAGTGATTCAACAGGACCCTACAATGAAAAACTGTTTTTT
d_call: .; v_call: TRBV4-1; j_call: TRBJ1-5; clone_size: .; cdr3_aa: CASSQDEGTGNQPQHF; cdr3_nt: TGCGCCAGCAGCCAAGATGAGGGAACAGGGAATCAGCCCCAGCATTTT